This entry lists 20 T cell receptor beta chains sequenced from one sample in a study of shared clonotypes between healthy human individuals. Data came from immunoSEQ multiplex PCR; TCRdb stores just in-frame clones and leaves some out. This table holds around 530,000 clones, roughly 79% found once. Sample: PBMCs. Receptor source: a woman between 40 and 50 years old in good health. Some clones in this sample may be carry-over from other donors' samples.

V gene TRBV9 combines with J gene TRBJ2-2, with 8 nucleotides matching TRBD2. Germline V gene sequence: CDR1 SGDLS, CDR2 YYNGEE. Trimming cost V 0 bases and J 6 bases; bases outside gene matches: 4. This CDR3 is built from 15 residues. The CDR3 sequence is CASSVAGGPPGELFF. CDR3 DNA: TGTGCCAGCAGCGTAGCGGGAGGGCCCCCCGGGGAGCTGTTTTTT.

The chain joins TRBV6-6 to TRBJ2-7; a weak D match, TRBD1 (5 bases). V dropped 6 bases and J dropped 0 bases, with 12 bases sitting between them. Germline V CDR1 and CDR2: MNHNY, SVGAGI (reference sequence). CDR3 length: 14 amino acids. The CDR3 loop reads CASSHDSNSYEQYF. The CDR3 DNA reads as TGTGCCAGCAGCCACGACAGTAACTCCTACGAGCAGTACTTC.

This clone was seen repeatedly, ten times or more. V gene TRBV14 combines with J gene TRBJ2-1; D is ambiguous. This CDR3 has 14 amino acids. V was trimmed by 0 bases and J by 6 bases, leaving 9 bases between them. CDR1 and CDR2 from the germline V gene are SGHDN and FVKESK. CDR3 DNA sequence: TGTGCCAGCAGCCAAGATTATCCCTTCAATGAGCAGTTCTTC. Protein: CASSQDYPFNEQFF.

The genes are TRBV27 and TRBJ2-3, with 13 bases identical to TRBD2. The CDR3 is 16 residues long. Trimming at V came to 5 bases and at J to 2 bases, leaving 4 bases not matched to a gene. Germline CDR1 reads MNHEY; CDR2 reads SMNVEV (reference sequence). CDR3: CASSPGTSGTTDTQYF. The CDR3 region has the DNA TGTGCCAGCAGTCCCGGGACTAGCGGGACCACAGATACGCAGTATTTT.

This chain links TRBV6-5 with TRBJ2-1, with TRBD2 matching 7 bases. The CDR3 totals 15 residues. V was clipped by 5 bases and J by 1 base; unmatched bases: 5. Germline-derived CDR1 and CDR2 are MNHEY and SVGAGI. CDR3 sequence reads: CASSLSGRSYNEQFF. CDR3 nucleotides: TGTGCCAGCAGTCTTAGCGGGCGTTCCTACAATGAGCAGTTCTTC.

The chain uses TRBV5-1 and TRBJ2-3, with 8 positions matching TRBD1. Trimming cost V 4 bases and J 3 bases; bases outside gene matches: 4. CDR3 length: 14 amino acids. Looked up from germline, CDR1 is SGHRS and CDR2 is YFSETQ. CDR3: CASSKGQGTDTQYF. The CDR3 nucleotides read TGCGCCAGCAGCAAAGGACAGGGTACAGATACGCAGTATTTT.

This chain links TRBV7-2 with TRBJ1-5; D ambiguous. Germline CDR1 SGHTA, CDR2 FQGNSA. This CDR3 is 15 amino acids long. The V gene lost 1 base and the J gene lost 1 base, with 8 bases spanning the gap. CDR3 loop: CASSLVGSSNQPQHF. CDR3 coding DNA: TGTGCCAGCAGCTTAGTAGGGTCCAGCAATCAGCCCCAGCATTTT.

This clone came up once. The chain employs TRBV5-1 and TRBJ2-2; D remains ambiguous. Trimming removed 4 bases at V and 1 base at J, with 14 bases between. The CDR3 spans 16 residues. Germline lookup yields CDR1 SGHRS and CDR2 YFSETQ. The CDR3 DNA reads TGCGCCAGCAGCGTACAACCCCGACAGAACACCGGGGAGCTGTTTTTT. Encoded protein: CASSVQPRQNTGELFF.

This clone was counted between two and nine times. The V and J genes are TRBV2 and TRBJ2-5; 7 bases match TRBD1. The V and J ends lost 7 bases and 3 bases, in that order; junction bases with no gene match: 5. This CDR3 has 13 amino acids. The germline gives CDR1 SNHLY, CDR2 FYNNEI. The CDR3 nucleotides are TGTGCCAGCACCCGGGACAGCGAAGAGACCCAGTACTTC. Translating it yields CASTRDSEETQYF. The whole variable domain, remainder taken from reference TRBV2 and TRBJ2-5, is EPEVTQTPSHQVTQMGQEVILRCVPISNHLYFYWYRQILGQKVEFLVSFYNNEISEKSEIFDDQFSVERPDGSNFTLKIRSTKLEDSAMYFCASTRDSEETQYFGPGTRLLVL.

This chain joins TRBV30 and TRBJ2-1; D is unclear. Germline V gene data show CDR1 as GTSNPN and CDR2 as SVGIG (reference sequence). The CDR3 length is 13 residues. Trimming took 1 base from V and 8 from J, leaving 12 bases between them. For the CDR3, the DNA is TGTGCCTGGAGTGGGTCTTCGTTGGATGAGCAGTTCTTC. Amino acid sequence: CAWSGSSLDEQFF. The complete variable domain, with remaining parts taken from reference TRBV30 and TRBJ2-1, reads SQTIHQWPATLVQPVGSPLSLECTVEGTSNPNLYWYRQAAGRGLQLLFYSVGIGQISSEVPQNLSASRPQDRQFILSSKKLLLSDSGFYLCAWSGSSLDEQFFGPGTRLTVL.

This clone occurred a few times. Other DNA sequences in the sample encode the same CDR3. The genes are TRBV19 and TRBJ1-5; D is unclear. Trimming took off 3 bases at V and 0 bases at J, with 3 bases between the two ends. The germline gives CDR1 LNHDA, CDR2 SQIVND (reference sequence). The CDR3 totals 13 residues. The CDR3: CASSMDSNQPQHF. The CDR3 DNA follows: TGTGCCAGTAGTATGGATAGCAATCAGCCCCAGCATTTT.

This chain uses TRBV5-4 with TRBJ1-4; possible D gene TRBD1, 6 bases. The V gene lost 1 base and the J gene lost 5 bases, with 9 bases spanning the gap. This CDR3 spans 14 amino acids. The germline CDR1 and CDR2 sequences are SGHNT and YYREEE (reference sequence). The CDR3 here is CASSLPGQNEKLFF. DNA of the CDR3: TGTGCCAGCAGCTTGCCAGGACAGAATGAAAAACTGTTTTTT.

V is TRBV5-1 and J is TRBJ2-1; D might be TRBD2 (5 bases). Germline CDR1 reads SGHRS; CDR2 reads YFSETQ. Between the trimmed V and J ends, which lost 4 bases and 3 bases, there was a span of 23 bases. The CDR3 is made up of 18 amino acids. The CDR3 nucleotides read TGCGCCAGCAGCCTTCGACTCGATGGACTTCGGGTCTACAATGAGCAGTTCTTC. It is translated as CASSLRLDGLRVYNEQFF.

Concerning this clone: A read error is possible here, since a much larger clone lies one base away. The chain carries TRBV5-1 and TRBJ1-4; no reliable D call. CDR3 length: 14 residues. In germline, CDR1 is SGHRS, CDR2 YFSETQ. CDR3 nucleotides: TGCGCCAGCAGCTTTTCAACTTCCAATGAAAAACTGTCTTTT. Its protein product is CASSFSTSNEKLSF.

This clone came up many times. The V call is TRBV19, the J call TRBJ2-1; 7 bases are a match to TRBD1. The J segment lost 3 bases and the V segment lost 6 bases, leaving 5 bases of the junction unmatched. The length of the CDR3 is 14 residues. Germline loops: CDR1 LNHDA, CDR2 SQIVND (reference sequence). This chain's CDR3 is CASRRTGLYNEQFF. The CDR3 bases are TGTGCCAGTAGACGGACAGGACTCTACAATGAGCAGTTCTTC.

The chain couples TRBV15 to TRBJ2-7; 8 bases are a match to TRBD1. The ends lost 0 bases at V and 5 bases at J; junction bases unmatched: 9. Per the germline V gene, CDR1 is LNHNV and CDR2 is YYDKDF (reference sequence). This CDR3 is built from 16 residues. The CDR3 protein is CATSREGGQGRHEQYF. The CDR3, as DNA: TGTGCCACCAGCAGAGAAGGTGGACAGGGAAGGCACGAGCAGTACTTC.

The rearrangement joins TRBV5-1 to TRBJ2-3; D gene ambiguous. Germline lookup yields CDR1 SGHRS and CDR2 YFSETQ. This CDR3 has 13 amino acids. The ends were cut back, 0 bases at V and 6 bases at J, with 8 bases in the middle. This CDR3 is CASSLGAPDTQYF. CDR3 bases: TGCGCCAGCAGCTTGGGGGCCCCGGATACGCAGTATTTT.

DNA for the CDR3: TGTGCCAGCAGCTTAGATGGCTCGGGTGGTCAGCCCCAGCATTTT. This encodes CASSLDGSGGQPQHF. The chain couples TRBV11-2 to TRBJ1-5; no reliable D call. Germline lookup yields CDR1 SGHAT and CDR2 FQNNGV. The V end lost 0 bases, the J end lost 6 bases, and 12 bases lay between the germline ends. The CDR3 runs to 15 residues.

For this clone: A single base is all that separates this from a far larger clone, so a read error is likely. The V gene is TRBV10-2, the J gene TRBJ1-2; 9 bases match TRBD1. The length of the CDR3 is 13 residues. The germline gives CDR1 WSHSY, CDR2 SAAADI. CDR3 sequence (DNA): TGCGTCAGCAGCCGACAGGGGGACTATGGCTACACCTTC. It specifies CVSSRQGDYGYTF.

This rearrangement joins TRBV21-1 to TRBJ2-4; the table's D gene call, TRBD1, was not cross checked with the DNA. TRBV21-1 is an annotated pseudogene. The CDR3 is 15 amino acids. CDR3 DNA sequence: TGTGCCAGCAGCAAAGTTAGGGACACGGAAAACATTCAGTACTTC. It codes for CASSKVRDTENIQYF.